The present T cell receptor beta chain was sequenced within a study of T cell responses to AZD1222 COVID-19 vaccine. Only in-frame clones appear in the TCRdb table, and some are missing; sequencing was by immunoSEQ multiplex PCR. The profile shows 150,000 to 200,000 clones, nearly 95% of them singletons. V was clipped by 1 base and J by 0 bases, with 17 bases between them. The CDR3 is made up of 19 amino acids. Germline CDR1 is SGHRS and CDR2 is YFSETQ. The rearrangement uses TRBV5-1 and TRBJ1-6, with a weak D call TRBD1 (6 bases). The TCR originated in an adult in good health. Here the sequenced sample was peripheral blood, taken on day 0 of AZD1222 vaccination. The CDR3 spells CASSLSTGRSSSYNSPLHF. The DNA of the CDR3 is TGCGCCAGCAGCTTGTCCACAGGGCGGTCAAGCTCCTATAATTCACCCCTCCACTTT. The full variable domain, completed using reference TRBV5-1 and TRBJ1-6, is KAGVTQTPRYLIKTRGQQVTLSCSPISGHRSVSWYQQTPGQGLQFLFEYFSETQRNKGNFPGRFSGRQFSNSRSEMNVSTLELGDSALYLCASSLSTGRSSSYNSPLHFGNGTRLTVT.